Below, 17 T cell receptor beta chains from the same sample are listed, as sequenced in a study of blood T cell repertoires in COVID-19. TCRdb's table, derived via immunoSEQ multiplex PCR, lists solely in-frame clones and lacks some. The sample includes about 230,000 clones, about nine tenths of them seen just once. Sequenced material: PBMCs or T cells enriched from blood (not recorded which). All receptors come from a woman under 40 with acute COVID-19.

This clone was detected only once. The chain recombines TRBV9 with TRBJ2-6; 8 nucleotides align to TRBD2. The V gene end was trimmed by 4 bases and the J gene end by 2 bases; junction bases not matched to a gene: 14. CDR3 size: 19 residues. Per the germline V gene, CDR1 is SGDLS and CDR2 is YYNGEE. The CDR3 region is CASSPIGGGSGTGANVLTF. The CDR3 DNA reads TGTGCCAGCAGCCCAATTGGCGGGGGGAGCGGTACTGGGGCCAACGTCCTGACTTTC.

This chain uses TRBV12-3 or TRBV12-4 with TRBJ1-1, with D tentatively TRBD1 (6 bases). This CDR3 comprises 13 residues. Trimming took off 8 bases at V and 1 base at J, with 11 bases between the two ends. CDR3 sequence (DNA): TGTGCCAGCGAACAGGGTGCGAACACTGAAGCTTTCTTT. This sequence encodes CASEQGANTEAFF.

The chain combines TRBV25-1 with TRBJ2-7; the D is unclear. The CDR3 has 12 amino acids. The V gene lost 4 bases and the J gene lost 1 base, with 5 bases spanning the gap. Germline values: CDR1 MGHDK, CDR2 SYGVNS. The CDR3 nucleotides are TGTGCCAGCAGTGGTCAGTCCTACGAGCAGTACTTC. This sequence encodes CASSGQSYEQYF.

The chain carries TRBV19 and TRBJ1-2, with no clear D. Trimming pared 9 bases from V and 0 bases from J, leaving 14 bases between. Germline loops: CDR1 LNHDA, CDR2 SQIVND (reference sequence). The length of the CDR3 is 14 residues. CDR3 bases: TGTGCCAGCATCAAGGGAGGAGCTAACTATGGCTACACCTTC. Translating it yields CASIKGGANYGYTF.

The CDR3 coding sequence is TGTGCCAGCAGCCAAGAAGGACACGACTATGGCTACACCTTC. Amino acids: CASSQEGHDYGYTF. The chain joins TRBV3-1 (or the pseudogene TRBV3-2) to TRBJ1-2; possible D gene TRBD1, 5 bases. The V gene lost 0 bases and the J gene lost 3 bases, with 8 bases spanning the gap. The CDR3 loop spans 14 amino acids. CDR1 and CDR2 from the germline V gene are LGHDT and YNNKEL (reference sequence).

This chain uses TRBV5-1 with TRBJ1-1; 8 bases map to TRBD1. The length of the CDR3 is 14 residues. The trim removed 3 bases at V and 4 bases at J, leaving 5 bases unmatched. Germline assignment: CDR1 SGHRS and CDR2 YFSETQ. CDR3 in DNA: TGCGCCAGCAGCTCGGGACAGGTGCCCACTGAAGCTTTCTTT. Its translation: CASSSGQVPTEAFF.

J is TRBJ2-6 and V is TRBV3-1 (or the pseudogene TRBV3-2), with TRBD1 as a possible D gene (5 bases). The V gene's germline CDR1 is LGHDT and CDR2 YNNKEL (reference sequence). CDR3 size: 21 residues. Trimming took 8 bases from V and 0 from J, leaving 29 bases between them. CDR3 amino acids: CASYRQGRHVITRSGANVLTF. DNA for the CDR3: TGTGCCAGCTACCGCCAGGGCAGGCACGTCATCACCCGCTCTGGGGCCAACGTCCTGACTTTC.

This rearrangement joins TRBV30 to TRBJ1-5, with TRBD1 identical over 8 bases. The CDR3 is 13 amino acids. V gave up 2 bases and J gave up 4 bases; unmatched junction bases: 1. Per germline, CDR1 GTSNPN and CDR2 SVGIG (reference sequence). The DNA of the CDR3 is TGTGCCTGGAGTACAGGGGGAAATCAGCCCCAGCATTTT. This encodes CAWSTGGNQPQHF.

V usage is TRBV30 and J usage is TRBJ1-3; the D is unclear. The germline V and J ends were trimmed by 2 bases and 0 bases, with 11 bases remaining between them. This CDR3 comprises 15 residues. From germline, CDR1 is GTSNPN and CDR2 SVGIG (reference sequence). CDR3 residues: CAWSPSVTSGNTIYF. The CDR3 nucleotides are TGTGCCTGGAGTCCCTCGGTAACCTCTGGAAACACCATATATTTT.

The rearrangement uses TRBV6-2 or TRBV6-3 and TRBJ2-5, with TRBD2 matching over 10 bases. The CDR3 spans 14 residues. Losses at the gene ends were 6 bases for V and 5 bases for J; bases not matched to a gene: 6. Germline CDR1 reads MNHEY; CDR2 reads SVGEGT. CDR3 nucleotide sequence: TGTGCCAGCAGCGGGACTAGCGTGGTGGAGACCCAGTACTTC. Translating gives CASSGTSVVETQYF.

The J gene is TRBJ2-5, the V gene TRBV18; D is ambiguous. The CDR3 has 15 residues. Germline V gene data show CDR1 as KGHSH and CDR2 as LQKENI. V lost 2 bases to trimming and J lost 2 bases, with 12 bases between them. Here the CDR3 reads CASSPLMSLQETQYF. DNA of the CDR3: TGTGCCAGCTCACCATTGATGAGCTTACAAGAGACCCAGTACTTC.

The chain couples TRBV6-6 to TRBJ2-7; D not resolved. CDR3 length: 11 residues. The germline V gene has CDR1 MNHNY and CDR2 SVGAGI (reference sequence). Trimming pared 6 bases from V and 1 base from J, leaving 4 bases between. The CDR3 DNA is TGTGCCAGCAGCCGTTCCTACGAGCAGTACTTC. Its translation: CASSRSYEQYF.

V usage is TRBV6-4 and J usage is TRBJ1-2, with 11 bases that match TRBD1. The CDR3 is 15 amino acids. V lost 2 bases to trimming and J lost 8 bases; unmatched junction nucleotides: 7. CDR1 MRHNA and CDR2 SNTAGT come from the germline V gene. In DNA, the CDR3 is TGTGCCAGCAGTGACGGACCGGGACAGGGGGGAGGCTACACCTTC. Translated, it gives CASSDGPGQGGGYTF.

CDR3: CASSKETSWSQETQYF. The CDR3 region has the DNA TGTGCCAGCAGCAAAGAGACTAGCTGGAGCCAAGAGACCCAGTACTTC. The rearrangement links TRBV7-2 to TRBJ2-5; 7 bases line up with TRBD2. From germline, CDR1 is SGHTA and CDR2 FQGNSA. V lost 5 bases, J lost 1 base, and 10 bases stayed unmatched. CDR3 length: 16 amino acids.

This chain connects TRBV10-1 to TRBJ2-3; tentative D call: TRBD2 (6 bases). The CDR3 loop spans 17 amino acids. CDR1 WNHNN and CDR2 SYGVQD come from the germline V gene (reference sequence). V was shortened by 0 bases and J by 4 bases, with 17 bases between the two germline ends. The CDR3 DNA reads as TGCGCCAGCAGTGAGTCGGTTTCGGGGGATAGTGCAGATACGCAGTATTTT. Protein sequence: CASSESVSGDSADTQYF.

The chain links TRBV3-1 (or the pseudogene TRBV3-2) to TRBJ1-1; D remains ambiguous. Germline loops: CDR1 LGHDT, CDR2 YNNKEL (reference sequence). Trimming pared 4 bases from V and 5 bases from J, leaving 17 bases between. The CDR3 runs to 15 residues. The CDR3 sequence is CASSRRTREDTEAFF. For the CDR3, the DNA is TGTGCCAGCAGCCGGCGGACTAGGGAAGATACTGAAGCTTTCTTT.

The rearrangement links TRBV7-9 to TRBJ1-5; D not resolved. V was trimmed by 5 bases and J by 3 bases, leaving 17 bases between them. The CDR3 loop spans 16 amino acids. The germline V gene has CDR1 SEHNR and CDR2 FQNEAQ (reference sequence). CDR3 sequence: CASSPGEFSPNQPQHF. CDR3 nucleotide sequence: TGTGCCAGCAGCCCCGGGGAGTTCTCCCCCAATCAGCCCCAGCATTTT.